These 25 T cell receptor beta chains originate from one sample sequenced in a study of human T cells and chemical hapten exposure. Time point indicated: patch test 2, 6 weeks after DPC sensitization. Sample treatment: therapeutic diphenylcyclopropenone sensitization with weekly scalp DPC. TCRdb re-analysed the RACE reads in MiXCR, keeping a single row per CDR3 protein. Of under 85,000 distinct CDR3 sequences in the sample, 10% were seen once. The sequencing used whole blood, collected in connection with sensitization to the hapten diphenylcyclopropenone (DPC). The receptors were sampled from a woman in her fifties or sixties with alopecia areata. Some clones in this sample may be carry-over from other donors' samples.

The genes are TRBV11-2 and TRBJ2-7, with 14 bases matching TRBD2. V was clipped by 2 bases and J by 4 bases; unmatched bases: 10. Germline assignment: CDR1 SGHAT and CDR2 FQNNGV. The CDR3 length is 18 residues. CDR3 protein: CASSLNGIGLAGGYEQYF. The CDR3, as DNA: TGTGCCAGCAGCTTAAACGGGATCGGACTAGCGGGAGGATACGAGCAGTACTTC. The full variable domain, in which reference TRBV11-2 and TRBJ2-7 provide the parts outside the CDR3, is EAGVAQSPRYKIIEKRQSVAFWCNPISGHATLYWYQQILGQGPKLLIQFQNNGVVDDSQLPKDRFSAERLKGVDSTLKIQPAKLEDSAVYLCASSLNGIGLAGGYEQYFGPGTRLTVT.

This clonotype was counted a few times. The CDR3 spells CASSLYRGAQFF. The DNA of the CDR3 is TGTGCCAGCAGCTTGTATCGGGGGGCTCAGTTCTTC. This chain connects TRBV5-5 to TRBJ2-1; TRBD2 might be the D (7 bases). V was cut by 1 base and J by 13 bases, with 12 bases left in between. Germline V gene data show CDR1 as SGHKS and CDR2 as YYEKEE (reference sequence). The CDR3 is made up of 12 amino acids. Filled out from reference TRBV5-5 and TRBJ2-1, the complete variable domain reads DAGVTQSPTHLIKTRGQQVTLRCSPISGHKSVSWYQQVLGQGPQFIFQYYEKEERGRGNFPDRFSARQFPNYSSELNVNALLLGDSALYLCASSLYRGAQFFGPGTRLTVL.

This clonotype was seen a few times. The chain links TRBV19 to TRBJ1-1; D not certain. The CDR3 spans 14 residues. With 1 base removed from V and 2 bases from J, the gap between germline ends came to 8 bases. Germline CDR1 and CDR2: LNHDA and SQIVND (reference sequence). CDR3: CASSIAAGNTEAFF. The CDR3 DNA is TGTGCCAGTAGTATAGCGGCAGGAAACACTGAAGCTTTCTTT.

At least ten counts were recorded for this clonotype. One junction end disagrees with the germline gene, perhaps due to a read error. The V call is TRBV7-9, the J call TRBJ2-7; D possibly corresponds to TRBD2 (7 bases). From germline, CDR1 is SEHNR and CDR2 FQNEAQ (reference sequence). The CDR3 runs to 12 residues. This CDR3 reads CASSSRGDTPSF. The CDR3, as DNA: TGTGCCAGCAGCTCCCGGGGGGACACCCCATCCTTC.

This clonotype was observed at least ten times. This chain connects TRBV6-5 to TRBJ1-1; no firm D call. This CDR3 is 13 amino acids long. V was clipped by 0 bases and J by 7 bases, with 9 bases between them. CDR1 and CDR2 (germline): MNHEY, SVGAGI. CDR3 amino acids: CASSYSNQLEAFF. The CDR3 nucleotides read TGTGCCAGCAGTTACTCGAACCAGCTTGAAGCTTTCTTT.

This chain joins TRBV5-1 and TRBJ2-3; the D call may be TRBD1 or TRBD2 (5 bases each). The CDR3 has 16 amino acids. The V end lost 4 bases, the J end lost 1 base, and 16 bases lay between the germline ends. From germline, CDR1 is SGHRS and CDR2 YFSETQ. In DNA form, the CDR3 reads TGCGCCAGCAGCCTCGACGGGGCCCTACGCACAGATACGCAGTATTTT. As protein: CASSLDGALRTDTQYF.

This clonotype came up many times. The chain is built from TRBV5-4 and TRBJ2-5; TRBD2 is a possible D gene (6 bases). The germline gives CDR1 SGHNT, CDR2 YYREEE (reference sequence). The CDR3 contains 14 residues. Trimming took 2 bases from V and 3 from J, leaving 11 bases between them. CDR3 coding DNA: TGTGCCAGCAGCTTAGAATTAGCGGAAGAGACCCAGTACTTC. The encoded protein is CASSLELAEETQYF.

This clonotype has a count of ten or more. V and J are TRBV19 and TRBJ1-1, with 7 bases fitting TRBD1. V lost 6 bases, J lost 0 bases, and 13 bases stayed unmatched. The CDR3 sequence is 17 residues long. Germline V gene lookup returns CDR1 LNHDA and CDR2 SQIVND (reference sequence). The CDR3 is CASSPWGTDYMNTEAFF. In DNA, the CDR3 is TGTGCCAGTAGCCCTTGGGGGACAGATTACATGAACACTGAAGCTTTCTTT.

This clonotype was recorded at least ten times. V and J are TRBV7-6 and TRBJ1-3; 7 bases are a match to TRBD1. This CDR3 region has 16 residues. CDR1 and CDR2 (germline): SGHVS, FNYEAQ. Losses at the gene ends were 5 bases for V and 4 bases for J; bases not matched to a gene: 11. The CDR3 here is CASSTTTGTGGNTIYF. In DNA, the CDR3 is TGTGCCAGCAGCACGACGACAGGGACGGGCGGAAACACCATATATTTT.

This clonotype showed up many times. The chain combines TRBV5-1 with TRBJ1-1; unclear D gene. Germline loops: CDR1 SGHRS, CDR2 YFSETQ. This CDR3 spans 14 amino acids. Trimming removed 4 bases at V and 0 bases at J, with 10 bases between. CDR3 coding DNA: TGCGCCAGCAGCCCCTCCCTAATGAACACTGAAGCTTTCTTT. It specifies CASSPSLMNTEAFF.

This clonotype came up a few times. The chain carries TRBV10-3 and TRBJ1-2, with D unclear. The CDR3 covers 11 residues. CDR1 and CDR2 from the germline V gene are ENHRY and SYGVKD. V shed 3 bases and J shed 7 bases, with 6 bases lying between them. Here the CDR3 DNA reads TGTGCCATCAGTGAATACGTTGGCTACACCTTC. The encoded protein is CAISEYVGYTF.

There are many counts of this clonotype. The chain employs TRBV11-3 and TRBJ1-2, with a tentative D call TRBD1 (5 bases). The germline V and J ends were trimmed by 0 bases and 0 bases, with 14 bases remaining between them. The CDR3 has 17 residues. Germline CDR1 is SGHNT and CDR2 is YENEEA. CDR3 bases: TGTGCCAGCAGCTTAGAACGCCGAGACAGACCTAACTATGGCTACACCTTC. This gives the protein CASSLERRDRPNYGYTF.

The chain has TRBV29-1 and TRBJ2-1; no definite D call. The length of the CDR3 is 11 residues. V was shortened by 7 bases and J by 7 bases, with 11 bases between the two germline ends. The V gene's germline CDR1 is SQVTM and CDR2 ANQGSEA. The CDR3 sequence: CSARLGNEQFF. The DNA of the CDR3 is TGCAGCGCACGGCTAGGTAATGAGCAGTTCTTC.

This clonotype has a count of ten or more. This sequence joins TRBV29-1 and TRBJ2-5, with no clear D. Trimming shortened V by 2 bases and J by 10 bases, and 5 bases separated the two germline ends. The germline V gene has CDR1 SQVTM and CDR2 ANQGSEA. This CDR3 spans 9 amino acids. The CDR3 sequence is CSVERNQYF. CDR3 in DNA: TGCAGCGTTGAACGCAACCAGTACTTC.

In its sample, this clonotype was seen many times. The V and J genes are TRBV11-2 and TRBJ1-2; D is unclear. CDR3 size: 13 residues. In germline, CDR1 is SGHAT, CDR2 FQNNGV. V gave up 0 bases and J gave up 10 bases, with 12 bases separating them. The CDR3 protein is CASSLDAQGPYTF. CDR3 nucleotides: TGTGCCAGCAGCTTAGATGCCCAAGGGCCCTACACCTTC.

This clonotype has just a few counts. V and J are TRBV9 and TRBJ1-1, with D perhaps matching TRBD1 (6 bases). This CDR3 region has 12 residues. Germline CDR1 is SGDLS and CDR2 is YYNGEE. With 3 bases removed from V and 8 bases from J, the gap between germline ends came to 11 bases. CDR3 residues: CASSGQGKEAFF. CDR3 nucleotides: TGTGCCAGCAGCGGCCAGGGGAAGGAAGCTTTCTTT. Variable domain in full (rest from reference TRBV9 and TRBJ1-1): DSGVTQTPKHLITATGQRVTLRCSPRSGDLSVYWYQQSLDQGLQFLIQYYNGEERAKGNILERFSAQQFPDLHSELNLSSLELGDSALYFCASSGQGKEAFFGQGTRLTVV.

Within the sample, this clonotype is medium-sized (0.01 to 0.1%). The junction differs from germline at one of its ends, possibly a read error. This chain connects TRBV12-3 or TRBV12-4 to TRBJ2-1; TRBD2 matches at 13 bases. There are 12 residues in the CDR3. DNA for the CDR3: TGTGCCAGCCAACTAGCGGGAGGGCCGAGGATCTTC. Protein: CASQLAGGPRIF.

Note on this clonotype: One base away lies a much larger clone, so this may be a sequencing read error. V and J are TRBV6-6 and TRBJ2-7; D may be TRBD1 (6 bases). Trimming pared 6 bases from V and 6 bases from J, leaving 18 bases between. The CDR3 is 14 residues long. Germline values: CDR1 MNHNY, CDR2 SVGAGI (reference sequence). The CDR3 sequence: CASSPAGVISEQYF. CDR3 DNA: TGTGCCAGCAGCCCGGCAGGGGTGATCAGCGAGCAGTACTTC.

The chain couples TRBV30 to TRBJ2-3; perhaps TRBD1 as D (5 bases). This CDR3 has 14 amino acids. Germline V gene lookup returns CDR1 GTSNPN and CDR2 SVGIG (reference sequence). Deletions cut 0 bases from V and 2 bases from J, with 9 bases between. CDR3 amino acids: CAWSVQVDTDTQYF. CDR3 nucleotide sequence: TGTGCCTGGAGTGTACAGGTTGACACAGATACGCAGTATTTT.

This clonotype appeared many times. The rearrangement uses TRBV11-2 and TRBJ1-1; the D gene is possibly TRBD1 (5 bases). The CDR3 runs to 15 residues. The V gene lost 1 base and the J gene lost 2 bases, with 11 bases spanning the gap. CDR1 and CDR2 from the germline V gene are SGHAT and FQNNGV. CDR3 in amino acids: CASSLAGGLNTEAFF. CDR3 nucleotide sequence: TGTGCCAGCAGCTTAGCTGGGGGTCTTAACACTGAAGCTTTCTTT.

This clonotype appeared a few times. The CDR3 protein is CAISEDPGDQPQHF. CDR3 bases: TGTGCCATCAGTGAAGATCCAGGGGACCAGCCCCAGCATTTT. The genes are TRBV10-3 and TRBJ1-5; D perhaps matches TRBD1 (6 bases). Trimming took off 3 bases at V and 7 bases at J, with 13 bases between the two ends. Germline V lookup: CDR1 ENHRY, CDR2 SYGVKD. This CDR3 comprises 14 residues.

The chain has TRBV14 and TRBJ2-1, with TRBD2 matching 11 bases. The CDR3 sequence is 16 residues long. With 3 bases clipped from V and 10 bases from J, the junction kept 11 bases outside the gene matches. The germline V gene encodes CDR1 SGHDN and CDR2 FVKESK. CDR3 amino acids: CASSQARLAGLKEQFF. The CDR3 nucleotides read TGTGCCAGCAGCCAGGCCCGACTAGCGGGATTGAAAGAGCAGTTCTTC.

There are many counts of this clonotype. The CDR3 nucleotides are TGTGCCAGCAGCTTAGATTTCGGGGCCCTGGGGAACACCGGGGAGCTGTTTTTT. It translates to CASSLDFGALGNTGELFF. This chain joins TRBV11-3 and TRBJ2-2; D could derive from TRBD1 or TRBD2 (5 bases each). This CDR3 spans 18 amino acids. The germline V gene encodes CDR1 SGHNT and CDR2 YENEEA. Trimming removed 0 bases from V and 1 base from J, with 15 bases in between.

This clonotype has just a few counts. The V gene is TRBV30, the J gene TRBJ1-2; no clear D gene. V was shortened by 5 bases and J by 2 bases, with 9 bases between the two germline ends. CDR1 GTSNPN and CDR2 SVGIG come from the germline V gene (reference sequence). This CDR3 spans 12 amino acids. CDR3 sequence: CAWSAANYGYTF. As DNA, the CDR3 is TGTGCCTGGTCGGCAGCGAACTATGGCTACACCTTC.

This clonotype appeared a few times. V is TRBV3-1 and J is TRBJ1-2; D may be TRBD1 (5 bases). CDR1 LGHDT and CDR2 YNNKEL come from the germline V gene (reference sequence). Trimming stripped 3 bases from V and 8 bases from J, with 13 bases between. The length of the CDR3 is 13 residues. The CDR3 DNA reads as TGTGCCAGCAGCCAGGGAAGTAGGGACGGCTACACCTTC. Translation: CASSQGSRDGYTF.